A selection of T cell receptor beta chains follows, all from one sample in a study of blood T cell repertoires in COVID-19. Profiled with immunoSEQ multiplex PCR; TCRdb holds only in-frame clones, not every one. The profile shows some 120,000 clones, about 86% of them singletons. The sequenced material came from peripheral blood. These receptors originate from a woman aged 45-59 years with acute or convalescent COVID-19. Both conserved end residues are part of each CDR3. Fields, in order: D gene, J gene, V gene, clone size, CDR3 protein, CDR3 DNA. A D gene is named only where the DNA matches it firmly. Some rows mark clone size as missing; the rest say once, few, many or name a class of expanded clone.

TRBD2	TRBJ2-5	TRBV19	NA	CASSRRGLDNQETQYF	TGTGCCAGTAGTAGAAGGGGACTAGATAACCAAGAGACCCAGTACTTC
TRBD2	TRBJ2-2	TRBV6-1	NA	CASSALAGGPPGELFF	TGTGCCAGCAGTGCCCTAGCGGGGGGGCCCCCCGGGGAGCTGTTTTTT
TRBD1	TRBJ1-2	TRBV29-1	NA	CSVGTGPLGYTF	TGCAGCGTTGGGACAGGCCCTTTGGGCTACACCTTC
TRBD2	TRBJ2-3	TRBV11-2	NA	CASSFRTSTDTQYF	TGTGCCAGCAGCTTCCGGACTAGTACAGATACGCAGTATTTT
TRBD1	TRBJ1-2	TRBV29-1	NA	CSVDHLDRGHGYTF	TGCAGCGTAGATCATTTGGACAGGGGGCATGGCTACACCTTC
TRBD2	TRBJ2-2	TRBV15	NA	CATSPPVSGGYTGELFF	TGTGCCACCAGCCCTCCTGTAAGCGGGGGGTACACCGGGGAGCTGTTTTTT
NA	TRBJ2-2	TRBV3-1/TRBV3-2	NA	CASSRRTVNTGELFF	TGTGCCAGCAGCCGCCGGACTGTGAACACCGGGGAGCTGTTTTTT
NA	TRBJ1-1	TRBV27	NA	CASSLGGNTEAFF	TGTGCCAGCAGTTTAGGAGGGAACACTGAAGCTTTCTTT
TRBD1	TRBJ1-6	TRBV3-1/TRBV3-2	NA	CASNPGQGGSPLHF	TGTGCCAGCAACCCGGGACAGGGAGGATCACCCCTCCACTTT
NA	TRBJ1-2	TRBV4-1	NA	CASSQEEVLGSYTF	TGCGCCAGCAGCCAAGAGGAGGTTCTAGGCAGCTACACCTTC
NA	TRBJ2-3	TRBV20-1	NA	CSASDLVDTQYF	TGCAGTGCTAGTGATCTCGTTGATACGCAGTATTTT
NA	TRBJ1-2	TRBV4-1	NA	CASSQEEYDYGYTF	TGCGCCAGCAGCCAAGAGGAGTACGACTATGGCTACACCTTC
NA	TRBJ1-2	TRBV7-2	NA	CASSVQGGYNYGYTF	TGTGCCAGCAGCGTCCAGGGCGGCTACAACTATGGCTACACCTTC
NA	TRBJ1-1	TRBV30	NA	CAWSGGEGLNTEAFF	TGTGCCTGGAGTGGGGGGGAGGGATTGAACACTGAAGCTTTCTTT
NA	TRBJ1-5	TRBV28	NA	CASSLWRGNQPQHF	TGTGCCAGCAGTTTATGGAGGGGCAATCAGCCCCAGCATTTT
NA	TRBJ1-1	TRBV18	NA	CASSPKSGAGTEAFF	TGTGCCAGCTCACCAAAGAGTGGGGCCGGGACTGAAGCTTTCTTT
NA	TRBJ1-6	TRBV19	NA	CASSENGGNSPLHF	TGTGCCAGTAGTGAAAACGGGGGAAATTCACCCCTCCACTTT
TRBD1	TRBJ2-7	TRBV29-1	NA	CSVLGGQGGYEQYF	TGCAGCGTCCTTGGAGGACAGGGAGGATACGAGCAGTACTTC
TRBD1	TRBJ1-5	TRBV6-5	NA	CASSYSGGQGNQPQHF	TGTGCCAGCAGTTACTCCGGAGGACAGGGCAATCAGCCCCAGCATTTT
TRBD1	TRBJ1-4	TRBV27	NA	CASSLSDRGQGEKLFF	TGTGCCAGCAGTTTATCTGACAGGGGGCAGGGGGAAAAACTGTTTTTT
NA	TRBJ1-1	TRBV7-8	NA	CASSLGAAGNTEAFF	TGTGCCAGCAGCTTGGGGGCCGCTGGGAACACTGAAGCTTTCTTT
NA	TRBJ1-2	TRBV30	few	CAWSVIGGAGGYTF	TGTGCCTGGAGTGTTATTGGGGGCGCTGGCGGCTACACCTTC
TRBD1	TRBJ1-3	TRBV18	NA	CASSPETGSTNTIYF	TGTGCCAGCTCACCCGAGACAGGGTCGACAAACACCATATATTTT
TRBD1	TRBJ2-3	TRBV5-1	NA	CASSWDRGFSDTQYF	TGCGCCAGCAGCTGGGACAGGGGTTTTTCAGATACGCAGTATTTT
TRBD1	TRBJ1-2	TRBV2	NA	CASTVGQGYNYGYTF	TGTGCCAGCACGGTGGGACAGGGGTACAACTATGGCTACACCTTC
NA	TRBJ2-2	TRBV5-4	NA	CASSLEGAGELFF	TGTGCCAGCAGCTTGGAGGGGGCCGGGGAGCTGTTTTTT
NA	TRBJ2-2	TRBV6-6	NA	CASVISQGGELFF	TGTGCCAGCGTTATTAGCCAGGGCGGGGAGCTGTTTTTT
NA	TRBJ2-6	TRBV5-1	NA	CASEETGRPGGANVLTF	TGCGCCAGCGAAGAGACAGGGAGGCCAGGAGGGGCCAACGTCCTGACTTTC
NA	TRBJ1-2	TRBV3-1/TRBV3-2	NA	CASSPRERGGYTF	TGTGCCAGCAGCCCGAGAGAGAGAGGTGGCTACACCTTC
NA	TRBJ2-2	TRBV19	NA	CASSILEDTGELFF	TGTGCCAGTAGTATCCTGGAGGACACCGGGGAGCTGTTTTTT
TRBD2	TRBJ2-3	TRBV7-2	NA	CATTSGGARDTQYF	TGTGCCACCACTAGCGGGGGGGCCAGGGATACGCAGTATTTT
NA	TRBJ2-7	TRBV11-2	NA	CASSRDRDYEQYF	TGTGCCAGCAGCCGAGACAGAGACTACGAGCAGTACTTC
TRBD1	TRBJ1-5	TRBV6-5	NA	CASRPGQINQPQHF	TGTGCCAGCAGGCCGGGACAGATCAATCAGCCCCAGCATTTT
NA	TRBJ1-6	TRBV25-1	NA	CASRDSYNSPLHF	TGTGCCAGCAGGGACAGTTATAATTCACCCCTCCACTTT
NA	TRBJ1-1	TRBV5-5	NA	CASSFGDTEAFF	TGTGCCAGCAGCTTCGGGGACACTGAAGCTTTCTTT
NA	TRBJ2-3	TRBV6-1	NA	CASSEFWTTTDTQYF	TGTGCCAGCAGTGAATTTTGGACTACCACAGATACGCAGTATTTT
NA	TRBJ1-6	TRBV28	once	CASSLYGRGVVNSPLHF	TGTGCCAGCAGTTTATATGGCAGGGGCGTAGTTAATTCACCCCTCCACTTT
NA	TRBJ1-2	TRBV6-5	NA	CASKGVGYTF	TGTGCCAGCAAGGGGGTCGGCTACACCTTC
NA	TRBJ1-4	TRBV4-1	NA	CASSFQSSEANEKLFF	TGCGCCAGCAGCTTTCAATCGTCTGAGGCTAATGAAAAACTGTTTTTT
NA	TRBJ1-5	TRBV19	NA	CASSITGSNQPQHF	TGTGCCAGTAGTATCACAGGATCCAATCAGCCCCAGCATTTT
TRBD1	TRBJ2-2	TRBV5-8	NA	CASSPGQGDTGELFF	TGTGCCAGCAGCCCTGGACAGGGGGACACCGGGGAGCTGTTTTTT
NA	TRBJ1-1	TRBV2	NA	CASRQGYTEAFF	TGTGCCAGCAGACAGGGATACACTGAAGCTTTCTTT
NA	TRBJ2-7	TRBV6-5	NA	CASRTTGFHEQYF	TGTGCCAGCAGAACTACAGGGTTCCACGAGCAGTACTTC
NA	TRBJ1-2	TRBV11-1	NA	CASSTLFSDGYTF	TGTGCCAGCAGCACCCTCTTTTCGGATGGCTACACCTTC
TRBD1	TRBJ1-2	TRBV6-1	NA	CASSESSPRGRPYGYTF	TGTGCCAGCAGTGAAAGTTCCCCCAGGGGGCGCCCCTATGGCTACACCTTC
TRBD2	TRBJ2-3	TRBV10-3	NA	CAISGDGTSGGDTQYF	TGTGCCATCAGTGGGGATGGGACTAGCGGGGGAGATACGCAGTATTTT
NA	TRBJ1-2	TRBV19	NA	CASSISGQIFYGYTF	TGTGCCAGTAGTATATCTGGGCAGATCTTCTATGGCTACACCTTC
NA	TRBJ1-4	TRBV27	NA	CASSLREGPNEKLFF	TGTGCCAGCAGTTTAAGGGAGGGGCCTAATGAAAAACTGTTTTTT
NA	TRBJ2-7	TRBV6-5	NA	CASSYSTGKYEQYF	TGTGCCAGCAGTTACTCGACTGGAAAATACGAGCAGTACTTC
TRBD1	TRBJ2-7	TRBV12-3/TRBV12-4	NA	CASSLGQGYEQYF	TGTGCCAGCAGTCTCGGACAGGGCTACGAGCAGTACTTC